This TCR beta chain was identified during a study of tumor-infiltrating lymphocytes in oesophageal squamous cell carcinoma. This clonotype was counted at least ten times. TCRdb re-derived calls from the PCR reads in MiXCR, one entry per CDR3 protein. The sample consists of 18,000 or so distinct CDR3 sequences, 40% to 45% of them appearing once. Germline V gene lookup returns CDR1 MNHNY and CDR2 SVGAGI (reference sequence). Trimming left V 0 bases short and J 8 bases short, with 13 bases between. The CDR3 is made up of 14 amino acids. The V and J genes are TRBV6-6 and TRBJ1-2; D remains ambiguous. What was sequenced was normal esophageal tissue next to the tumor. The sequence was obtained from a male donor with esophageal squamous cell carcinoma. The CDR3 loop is CASSYSKRVAGYTF. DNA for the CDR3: TGTGCCAGCAGTTACTCGAAGAGGGTCGCCGGCTACACCTTC.